The 6 T cell receptor beta chains given below trace back to one sample, sequenced in a study of neoadjuvant anti-PD-1 for oral cavity cancer. TCRdb's copy holds only in-frame clones and misses some; the assay was immunoSEQ multiplex PCR. Of around 37,000 clones listed, about 36% are singletons. Time point in this sample: after neoadjuvant nivolumab, at surgical resection. Here the sequenced sample was tumor tissue, taken after nivolumab (anti-PD-1) treatment. Every receptor here comes from a person aged 35 to 85 with oral cavity squamous cell carcinoma.

V is TRBV30 and J is TRBJ1-1, with D unresolved. The CDR3 length is 10 residues. Deletions cut 1 base from V and 7 bases from J, with 4 bases between. Germline lookup yields CDR1 GTSNPN and CDR2 SVGIG (reference sequence). The CDR3: CAWSGGEAFF. Written as DNA, the CDR3 is TGTGCCTGGAGTGGAGGTGAAGCTTTCTTT.

This clone was detected only a few times. The chain employs TRBV28 and TRBJ2-1; TRBD2 matches at 8 bases. Germline trimming cut 3 bases from V and 0 bases from J; bases unmatched to any gene: 4. Germline CDR1 is MDHEN and CDR2 is SYDVKM. CDR3 size: 16 residues. CDR3 nucleotide sequence: TGTGCCAGCAGTTTTAGCGGGACGAACTCCTACAATGAGCAGTTCTTC. Translating gives CASSFSGTNSYNEQFF.

The J gene is TRBJ2-7, the V gene TRBV19, with TRBD1 as a possible D gene (6 bases). Germline V gene sequence: CDR1 LNHDA, CDR2 SQIVND (reference sequence). The ends were cut back, 4 bases at V and 0 bases at J, with 13 bases in the middle. CDR3 length: 15 residues. The chain's CDR3 is CASSTATGNSYEQYF. The CDR3 nucleotides read TGTGCCAGTAGTACCGCGACAGGCAACTCCTACGAGCAGTACTTC.

The genes are TRBV6-4 and TRBJ2-3; maybe TRBD2 (6 bases). In germline, CDR1 is MRHNA, CDR2 SNTAGT. Trimming left V 1 base short and J 0 bases short, with 8 bases between. CDR3 length: 15 amino acids. This chain's CDR3 is CASSDLAGSTDTQYF. The CDR3 DNA reads TGTGCCAGCAGTGACTTGGCGGGGAGCACAGATACGCAGTATTTT.

This chain links TRBV27 with TRBJ2-1, with TRBD1 identical over 7 bases. The CDR3 sequence is 14 residues long. V was clipped by 1 base and J by 8 bases; unmatched bases: 5. Germline V lookup: CDR1 MNHEY, CDR2 SMNVEV (reference sequence). As DNA, the CDR3 is TGTGCCAGCAGTTTATTGCCAGGGGGTGATGAGCAGTTCTTC. This codes for CASSLLPGGDEQFF.

This clone showed up many times. The chain is built from TRBV4-2 and TRBJ2-6; D is undetermined. Germline V gene data show CDR1 as LGHNA and CDR2 as YNFKEQ. The CDR3 runs to 16 residues. V lost 2 bases, J lost 0 bases, and 8 bases lay in between. CDR3 sequence: CASSQRALSGANVLTF. The CDR3 DNA reads TGTGCCAGCAGCCAACGGGCTCTCTCTGGGGCCAACGTCCTGACTTTC.